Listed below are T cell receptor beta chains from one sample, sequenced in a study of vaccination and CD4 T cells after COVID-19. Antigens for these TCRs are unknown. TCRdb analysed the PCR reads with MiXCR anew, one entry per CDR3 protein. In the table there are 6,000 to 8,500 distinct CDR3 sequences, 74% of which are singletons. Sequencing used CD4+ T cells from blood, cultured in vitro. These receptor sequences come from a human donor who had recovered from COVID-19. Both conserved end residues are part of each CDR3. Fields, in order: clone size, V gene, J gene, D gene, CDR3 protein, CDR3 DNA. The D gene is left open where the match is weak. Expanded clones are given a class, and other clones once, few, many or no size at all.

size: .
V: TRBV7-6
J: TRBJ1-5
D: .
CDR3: CASSLDEGNQPQHF
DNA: TGTGCCAGCAGCTTAGATGAGGGAAACCAGCCCCAGCATTTT

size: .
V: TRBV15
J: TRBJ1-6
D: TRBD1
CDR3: CATSGTGGNNSPLHF
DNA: TGTGCCACCAGCGGGACAGGGGGCAATAATTCACCCCTCCACTTT

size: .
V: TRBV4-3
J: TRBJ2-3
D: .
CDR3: CASSLLAQGRGTDTQYF
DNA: TGCGCCAGCAGCCTTCTGGCCCAAGGAAGGGGAACAGATACGCAGTATTTT

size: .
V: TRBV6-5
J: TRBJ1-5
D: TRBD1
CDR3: CASSYPTAGGVQPQHF
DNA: TGTGCCAGCAGTTATCCCACTGCAGGGGGCGTTCAGCCCCAGCATTTT

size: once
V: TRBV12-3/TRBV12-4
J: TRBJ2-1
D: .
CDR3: CASSQGENNEQFF
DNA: TGTGCCAGCAGTCAGGGCGAGAACAATGAGCAGTTCTTC

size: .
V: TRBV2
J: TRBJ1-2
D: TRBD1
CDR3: CASRETGGTGYTF
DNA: TGTGCCAGCAGAGAAACAGGGGGCACTGGCTACACCTTC

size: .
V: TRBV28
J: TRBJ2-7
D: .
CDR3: CASSRTGSHEQYF
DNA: TGTGCCAGCAGCCGAACAGGGAGCCACGAGCAGTACTTC

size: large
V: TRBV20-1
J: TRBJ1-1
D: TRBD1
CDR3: CSASDRDTEAFF
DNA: TGCAGTGCTAGTGACAGGGACACTGAAGCTTTCTTT

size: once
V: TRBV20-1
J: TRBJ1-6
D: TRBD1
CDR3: CSARGTGGPRGDNSPLHF
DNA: TGCAGTGCTAGAGGGACAGGGGGCCCCCGTGGGGATAATTCACCCCTCCACTTT

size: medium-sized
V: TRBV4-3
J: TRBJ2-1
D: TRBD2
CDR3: CASSQEWAGDEYNEQFF
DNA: TGCGCCAGCAGCCAAGAGTGGGCGGGAGACGAGTACAATGAGCAGTTCTTC

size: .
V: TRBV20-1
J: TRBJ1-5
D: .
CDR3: CSAALAVSNQPQHF
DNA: TGCAGTGCTGCCCTGGCGGTTAGCAATCAGCCCCAGCATTTT

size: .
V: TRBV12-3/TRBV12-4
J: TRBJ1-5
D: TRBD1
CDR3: CASRNLQGDQPQHF
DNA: TGTGCCAGCAGAAACCTACAGGGGGACCAGCCCCAGCATTTT

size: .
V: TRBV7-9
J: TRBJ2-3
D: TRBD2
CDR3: CASSSTGGGDTQYF
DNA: TGTGCCAGCAGCTCAACAGGCGGGGGGGATACGCAGTATTTT

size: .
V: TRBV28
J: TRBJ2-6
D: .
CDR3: CASRGFSGANVLTF
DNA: TGTGCCAGCCGGGGATTCTCTGGGGCCAACGTCCTGACTTTC

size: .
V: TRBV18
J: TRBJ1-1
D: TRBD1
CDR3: CASSPPEGQRRGGAFF
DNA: TGTGCCAGCTCACCACCGGAGGGACAGCGGCGAGGGGGGGCTTTCTTT

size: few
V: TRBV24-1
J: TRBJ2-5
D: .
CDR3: CATSGTPSTETQYF
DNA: TGTGCCACCAGCGGGACCCCGAGTACAGAGACCCAGTACTTC

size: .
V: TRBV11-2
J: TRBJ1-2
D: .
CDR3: CASSIGGGKLYGYTF
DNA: TGTGCCAGCAGTATTGGCGGGGGCAAACTCTATGGCTACACCTTC

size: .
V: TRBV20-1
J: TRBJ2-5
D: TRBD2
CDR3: CSATLLLAGVAETQYF
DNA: TGCAGTGCTACCCTATTACTAGCGGGAGTGGCTGAGACCCAGTACTTC

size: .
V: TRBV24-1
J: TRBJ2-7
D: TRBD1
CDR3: CATSDDRAEQYF
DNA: TGTGCCACCAGTGATGACAGGGCGGAGCAGTACTTC

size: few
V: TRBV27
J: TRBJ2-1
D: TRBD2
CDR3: CASSARLAGVRFSYNEQFF
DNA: TGTGCCAGCAGTGCCCGACTAGCGGGAGTTAGGTTTTCGTACAATGAGCAGTTCTTC

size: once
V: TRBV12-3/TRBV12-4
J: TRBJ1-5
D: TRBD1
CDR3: CASRPWDRGQPQHF
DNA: TGTGCCAGCAGACCCTGGGACAGGGGTCAGCCCCAGCATTTT

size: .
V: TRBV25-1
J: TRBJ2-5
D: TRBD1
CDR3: CASSKTGSFETQYF
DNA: TGTGCCAGCAGTAAGACAGGGTCGTTCGAGACCCAGTACTTC

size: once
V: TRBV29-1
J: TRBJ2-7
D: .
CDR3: CSVRGRVDSYEQYF
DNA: TGCAGCGTTCGGGGGAGAGTTGATTCCTACGAGCAGTACTTC

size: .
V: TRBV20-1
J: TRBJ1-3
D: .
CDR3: CSARSGSRGNTIYF
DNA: TGCAGTGCTAGGTCCGGCAGCCGGGGAAACACCATATATTTT

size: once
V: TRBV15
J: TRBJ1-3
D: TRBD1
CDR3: CATSRYGTELNTIYF
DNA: TGTGCCACCAGCAGATACGGGACAGAGCTAAACACCATATATTTT

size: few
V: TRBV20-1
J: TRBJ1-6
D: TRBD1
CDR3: CSATLGTGWSPLHF
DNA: TGCAGTGCTACTTTAGGGACAGGGTGGTCACCCCTCCACTTT

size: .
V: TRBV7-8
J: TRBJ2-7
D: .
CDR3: CASSGGTHLYEQYF
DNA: TGTGCCAGCAGCGGGGGGACTCACCTCTACGAGCAGTACTTC

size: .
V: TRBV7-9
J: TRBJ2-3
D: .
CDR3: CASRSPFGEDTQYF
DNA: TGTGCCAGCAGGTCCCCGTTTGGGGAAGATACGCAGTATTTT

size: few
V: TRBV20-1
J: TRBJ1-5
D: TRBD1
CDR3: CSASRGRDNQPQHF
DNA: TGCAGTGCTAGCAGGGGGCGAGACAATCAGCCCCAGCATTTT